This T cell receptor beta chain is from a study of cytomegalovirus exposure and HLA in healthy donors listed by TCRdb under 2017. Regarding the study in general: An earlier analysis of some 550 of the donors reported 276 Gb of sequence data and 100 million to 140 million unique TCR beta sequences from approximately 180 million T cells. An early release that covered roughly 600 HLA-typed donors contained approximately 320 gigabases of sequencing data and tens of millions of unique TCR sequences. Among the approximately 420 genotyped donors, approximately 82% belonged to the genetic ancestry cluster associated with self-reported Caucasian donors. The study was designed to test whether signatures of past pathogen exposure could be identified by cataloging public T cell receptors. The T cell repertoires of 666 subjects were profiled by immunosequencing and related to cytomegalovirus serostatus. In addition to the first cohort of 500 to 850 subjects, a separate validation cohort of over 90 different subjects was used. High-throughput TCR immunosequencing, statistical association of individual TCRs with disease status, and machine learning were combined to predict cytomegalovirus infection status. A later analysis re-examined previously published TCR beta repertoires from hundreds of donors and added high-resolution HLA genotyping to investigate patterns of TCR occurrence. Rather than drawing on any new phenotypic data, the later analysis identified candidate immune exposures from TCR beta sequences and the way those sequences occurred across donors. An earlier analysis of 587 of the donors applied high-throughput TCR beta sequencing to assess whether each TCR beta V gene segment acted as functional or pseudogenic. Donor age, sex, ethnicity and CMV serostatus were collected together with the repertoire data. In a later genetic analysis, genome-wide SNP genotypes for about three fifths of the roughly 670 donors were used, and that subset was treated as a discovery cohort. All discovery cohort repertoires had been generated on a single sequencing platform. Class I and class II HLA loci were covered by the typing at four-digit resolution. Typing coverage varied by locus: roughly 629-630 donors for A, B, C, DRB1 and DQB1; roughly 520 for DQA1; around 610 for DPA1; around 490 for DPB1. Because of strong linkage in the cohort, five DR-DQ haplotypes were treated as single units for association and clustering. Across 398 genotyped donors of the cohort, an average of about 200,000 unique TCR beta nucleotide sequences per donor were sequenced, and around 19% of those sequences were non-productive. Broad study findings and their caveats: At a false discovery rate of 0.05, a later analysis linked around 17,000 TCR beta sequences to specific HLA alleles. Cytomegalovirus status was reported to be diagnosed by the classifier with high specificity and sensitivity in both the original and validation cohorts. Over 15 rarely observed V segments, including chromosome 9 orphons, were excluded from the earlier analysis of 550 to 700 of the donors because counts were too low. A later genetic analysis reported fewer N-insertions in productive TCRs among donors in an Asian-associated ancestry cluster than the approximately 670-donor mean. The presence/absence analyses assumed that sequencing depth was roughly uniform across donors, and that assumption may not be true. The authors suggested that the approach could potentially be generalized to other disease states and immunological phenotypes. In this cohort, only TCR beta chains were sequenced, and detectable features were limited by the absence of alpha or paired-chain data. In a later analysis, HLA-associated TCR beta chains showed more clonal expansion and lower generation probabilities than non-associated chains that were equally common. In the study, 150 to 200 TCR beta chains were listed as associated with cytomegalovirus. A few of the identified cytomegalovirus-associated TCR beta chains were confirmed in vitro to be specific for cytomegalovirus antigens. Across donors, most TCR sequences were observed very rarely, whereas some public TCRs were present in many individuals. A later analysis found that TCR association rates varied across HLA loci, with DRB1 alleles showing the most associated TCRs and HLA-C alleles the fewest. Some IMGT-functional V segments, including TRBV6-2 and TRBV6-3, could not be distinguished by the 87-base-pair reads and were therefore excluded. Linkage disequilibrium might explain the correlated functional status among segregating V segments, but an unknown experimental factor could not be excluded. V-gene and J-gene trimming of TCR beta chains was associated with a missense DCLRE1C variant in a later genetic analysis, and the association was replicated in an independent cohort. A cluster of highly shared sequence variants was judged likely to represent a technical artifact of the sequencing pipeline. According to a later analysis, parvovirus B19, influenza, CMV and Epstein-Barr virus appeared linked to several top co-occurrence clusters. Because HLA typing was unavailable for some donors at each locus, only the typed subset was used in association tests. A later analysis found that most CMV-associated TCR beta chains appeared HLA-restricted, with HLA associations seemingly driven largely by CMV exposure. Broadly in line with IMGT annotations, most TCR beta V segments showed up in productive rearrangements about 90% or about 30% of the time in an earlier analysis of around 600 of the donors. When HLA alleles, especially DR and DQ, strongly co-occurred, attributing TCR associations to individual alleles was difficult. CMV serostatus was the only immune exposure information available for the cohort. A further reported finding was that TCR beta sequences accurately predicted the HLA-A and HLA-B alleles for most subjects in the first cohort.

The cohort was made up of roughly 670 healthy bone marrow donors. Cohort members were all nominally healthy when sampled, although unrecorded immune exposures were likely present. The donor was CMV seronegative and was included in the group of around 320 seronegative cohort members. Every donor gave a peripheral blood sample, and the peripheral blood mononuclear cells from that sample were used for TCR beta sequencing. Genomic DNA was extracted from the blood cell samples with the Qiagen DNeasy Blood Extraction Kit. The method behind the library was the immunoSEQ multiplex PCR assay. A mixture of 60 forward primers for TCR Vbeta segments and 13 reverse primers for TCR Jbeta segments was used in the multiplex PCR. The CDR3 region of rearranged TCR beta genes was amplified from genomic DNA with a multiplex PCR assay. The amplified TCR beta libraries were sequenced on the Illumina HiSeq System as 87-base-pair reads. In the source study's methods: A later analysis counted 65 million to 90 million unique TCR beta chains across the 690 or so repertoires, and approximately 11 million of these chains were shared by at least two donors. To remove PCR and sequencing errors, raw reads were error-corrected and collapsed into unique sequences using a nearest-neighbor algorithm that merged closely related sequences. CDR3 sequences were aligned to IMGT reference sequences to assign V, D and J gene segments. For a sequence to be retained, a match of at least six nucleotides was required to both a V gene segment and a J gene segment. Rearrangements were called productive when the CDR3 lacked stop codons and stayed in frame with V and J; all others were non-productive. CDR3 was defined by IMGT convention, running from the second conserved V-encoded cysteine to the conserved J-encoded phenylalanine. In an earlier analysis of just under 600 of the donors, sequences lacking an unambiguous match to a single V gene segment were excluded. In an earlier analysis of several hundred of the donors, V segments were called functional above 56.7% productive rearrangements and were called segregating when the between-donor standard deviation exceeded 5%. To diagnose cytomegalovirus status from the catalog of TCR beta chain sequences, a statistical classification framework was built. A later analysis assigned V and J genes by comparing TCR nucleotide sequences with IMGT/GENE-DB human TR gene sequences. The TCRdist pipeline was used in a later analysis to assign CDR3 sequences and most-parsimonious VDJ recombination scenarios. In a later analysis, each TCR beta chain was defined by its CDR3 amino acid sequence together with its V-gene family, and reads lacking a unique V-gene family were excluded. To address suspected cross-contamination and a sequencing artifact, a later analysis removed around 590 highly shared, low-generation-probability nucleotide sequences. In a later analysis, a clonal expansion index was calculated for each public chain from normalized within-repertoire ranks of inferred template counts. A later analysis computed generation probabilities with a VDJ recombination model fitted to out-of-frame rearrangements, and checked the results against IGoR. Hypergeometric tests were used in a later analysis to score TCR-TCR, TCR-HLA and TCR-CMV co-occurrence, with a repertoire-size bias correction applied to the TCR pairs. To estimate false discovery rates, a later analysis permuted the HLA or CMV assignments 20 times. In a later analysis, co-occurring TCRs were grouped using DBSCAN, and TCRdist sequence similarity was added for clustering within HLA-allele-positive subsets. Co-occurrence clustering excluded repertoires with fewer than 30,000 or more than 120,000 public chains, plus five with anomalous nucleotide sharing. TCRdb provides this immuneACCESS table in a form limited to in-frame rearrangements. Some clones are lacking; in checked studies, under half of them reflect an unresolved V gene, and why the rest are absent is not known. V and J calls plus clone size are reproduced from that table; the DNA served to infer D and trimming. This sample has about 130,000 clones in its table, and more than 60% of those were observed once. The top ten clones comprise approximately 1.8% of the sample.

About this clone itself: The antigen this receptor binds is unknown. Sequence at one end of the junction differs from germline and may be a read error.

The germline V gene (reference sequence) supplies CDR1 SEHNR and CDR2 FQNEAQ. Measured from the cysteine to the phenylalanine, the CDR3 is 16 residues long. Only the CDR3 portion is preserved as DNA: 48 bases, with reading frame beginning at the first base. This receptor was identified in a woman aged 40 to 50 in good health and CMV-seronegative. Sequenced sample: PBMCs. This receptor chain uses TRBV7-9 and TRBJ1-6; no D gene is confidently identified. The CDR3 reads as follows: CSSSLMRPLSDSPLHF. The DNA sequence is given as TGTTCCAGCAGCTTAATGCGGCCCCTATCGGATTCACCCCTCCACTTT.